This T cell receptor (beta chain) came from a study of T cell repertoires in cytomegalovirus infection. For the study at large: In the study, CMV epitopes included recently identified HLA-C-restricted and well-studied HLA-B-restricted ones. Indications came from public TCR beta signatures; they pointed to CMV infection and to a matching HLA type.

TCRdb itself ran the reads through MiXCR, one entry per CDR3 protein. The table shows under 95,000 distinct CDR3 sequences, with approximately 45% occurring only once. This clonotype was seen many times. Its antigen remains unknown. Study findings and constraints: Dominating the ex vivo response were HLA-C-restricted CMV-specific TCR beta clonotypes.

Germline assignment: CDR1 SGHTA and CDR2 FQGNSA. The germline V and J ends were trimmed by 4 bases and 6 bases, with 30 bases remaining between them. The length of the CDR3 is 19 residues. This sequence originates from a human donor in good health (CMV status not recorded). Some clones in this sample may be carry-over from other donors' samples. The material was CD8+ T cells from cultured PBMCs, obtained from culture after CMV antigen stimulation. V gene TRBV7-2 combines with J gene TRBJ1-2, with D hard to call. This chain's CDR3 is CASSSRAGPLREEFNGYTF. The CDR3 DNA sequence: TGTGCCAGCAGCTCACGCGCTGGACCCCTACGCGAAGAGTTCAATGGCTACACCTTC.